What follows are 27 T cell receptor beta chains derived from one specimen sequenced in a study of blood T cell repertoires in COVID-19. Data came from immunoSEQ multiplex PCR; TCRdb stores just in-frame clones and leaves some out. Altogether tens of thousands of clones are present, around 80% being singletons, with the ten largest covering more than 8%. The sequencing sample was made of peripheral blood. The receptors were sampled from a woman older than 75 with acute or convalescent COVID-19.

The chain carries TRBV5-1 and TRBJ2-2; 9 bases fit TRBD2. CDR3 size: 16 residues. The V and J ends lost 4 bases and 5 bases, in that order; junction bases with no gene match: 9. The germline V gene encodes CDR1 SGHRS and CDR2 YFSETQ. The CDR3 nucleotides read TGCGCCAGCAGCCCTACGACTAGCGGCTTGACCGGGGAGCTGTTTTTT. Translated: CASSPTTSGLTGELFF.

This chain uses TRBV21-1 with TRBJ1-1. TRBV21-1 is tagged as a pseudogene. CDR3 length: 12 amino acids. The CDR3 here is CASSRLVSEAFF. CDR3 DNA sequence: TGTGCCAGCAGCAGGCTAGTCTCTGAAGCTTTCTTT.

The rearrangement uses TRBV28 and TRBJ2-7, with D maybe TRBD1 (8 bases). The CDR3 consists of 14 residues. Trimming pared 5 bases from V and 5 bases from J, leaving 16 bases between. Looked up from germline, CDR1 is MDHEN and CDR2 is SYDVKM. CDR3 nucleotide sequence: TGTGCCAGCAGTACCCGGACAGGGACTAACGAGCAGTACTTC. Protein: CASSTRTGTNEQYF.

The chain combines TRBV3-1 (or the pseudogene TRBV3-2) with TRBJ2-1; 8 bases are shared with TRBD2. V was pared by 0 bases and J by 10 bases, with 11 bases of the junction left unmatched. CDR3 size: 16 residues. The germline CDR1 and CDR2 sequences are LGHDT and YNNKEL (reference sequence). CDR3 loop: CASSQERGGGNREQFF. The CDR3, as DNA: TGTGCCAGCAGCCAAGAGCGAGGCGGGGGGAACCGAGAGCAGTTCTTC.

The CDR3 DNA is TGCGCCAGCAGCTTGGGACAGAGGAACACTGAAGCTTTCTTT. This codes for CASSLGQRNTEAFF. The gene calls are TRBV5-1 and TRBJ1-1, with a possible D match to TRBD1 (5 bases). Per germline, CDR1 SGHRS and CDR2 YFSETQ. V lost 0 bases to trimming and J lost 1 base, with 7 bases between them. CDR3 length equals 14 residues.

This clone has just one count. The chain joins TRBV7-7 to TRBJ2-1; D might be TRBD1 (5 bases). The CDR3 consists of 15 residues. V lost 5 bases to trimming and J lost 4 bases, with 15 bases between them. The germline gives CDR1 SSHAT, CDR2 FNYEAQ (reference sequence). The DNA for the CDR3 is TGTGCCAGCAGCATGGGTAGGGGAACGTACAATGAGCAGTTCTTC. The encoded protein is CASSMGRGTYNEQFF.

This clone was detected a few times. V gene TRBV29-1 combines with J gene TRBJ2-1; possible D gene TRBD2, 6 bases. Germline V lookup: CDR1 SQVTM, CDR2 ANQGSEA. The CDR3 has 14 amino acids. Trimming took off 8 bases at V and 0 bases at J, with 14 bases between the two ends. The CDR3 loop reads CSSLSSDSYNEQFF. The DNA for the CDR3 is TGCAGCTCCCTTTCTAGCGACTCCTACAATGAGCAGTTCTTC.

The J gene is TRBJ2-5, the V gene TRBV25-1, with 9 bases matching TRBD1. The J segment lost 5 bases and the V segment lost 4 bases, leaving 11 bases of the junction unmatched. The CDR3 consists of 16 residues. The germline gives CDR1 MGHDK, CDR2 SYGVNS. CDR3 DNA: TGTGCCAGCAGTGTAGGGACAGGGAATTTCGGGGAGACCCAGTACTTC. It is translated as CASSVGTGNFGETQYF.

V is TRBV19 and J is TRBJ1-2; tentative D call: TRBD1 (6 bases). The CDR3 length is 12 residues. Germline loops: CDR1 LNHDA, CDR2 SQIVND (reference sequence). Trimming cost V 5 bases and J 5 bases, with 9 bases left between them. The DNA of the CDR3 is TGTGCCAGTAGTTTCGGACAGTATGGCTACACCTTC. Its protein is CASSFGQYGYTF.

V is TRBV6-4 and J is TRBJ2-3; 11 positions match TRBD2. The germline CDR1 and CDR2 sequences are MRHNA and SNTAGT. The V segment lost 5 bases and the J segment 2 bases; nucleotides outside the gene matches: 6. This CDR3 is built from 16 residues. The CDR3 DNA reads as TGTGCCAGCAGTCCGACTAGCGGGGAGACCACAGATACGCAGTATTTT. Residues: CASSPTSGETTDTQYF.

The CDR3 coding sequence is TGTGCCAGCAGCCCAGGAGCGGGGGCGGCCTACGAGCAGTACTTC. Translated, it gives CASSPGAGAAYEQYF. The chain combines TRBV7-9 with TRBJ2-7, with 8 positions matching TRBD2. The CDR3 is 15 amino acids. Germline V gene data show CDR1 as SEHNR and CDR2 as FQNEAQ (reference sequence). The trim removed 5 bases at V and 2 bases at J, leaving 8 bases unmatched.

The chain is built from TRBV12-5 and TRBJ1-6, with 9 positions matching TRBD1. With 7 bases clipped from V and 7 bases from J, the junction kept 11 bases outside the gene matches. In germline, CDR1 is LGHNT, CDR2 FRNRAP. The CDR3 runs to 16 residues. CDR3 bases: TGTGCTAGTGCCTACGCGTCCGGGACAGGGAATTCACCCCTCCACTTT. Translation gives CASAYASGTGNSPLHF. The whole variable domain, remainder taken from reference TRBV12-5 and TRBJ1-6, is DARVTQTPRHKVTEMGQEVTMRCQPILGHNTVFWYRQTMMQGLELLAYFRNRAPLDDSGMPKDRFSAEMPDATLATLKIQPSEPRDSAVYFCASAYASGTGNSPLHFGNGTRLTVT.

The rearrangement joins TRBV2 to TRBJ1-4; no reliable D call. Germline CDR1 and CDR2: SNHLY and FYNNEI. This CDR3 is 17 amino acids long. V lost 1 base, J lost 0 bases, and 12 bases lay in between. The CDR3, as DNA: TGTGCCAGCAGTGAAGACGGGGAGGATGCAACTAATGAAAAACTGTTTTTT. This translates into CASSEDGEDATNEKLFF.

The chain couples TRBV10-3 to TRBJ1-5; D might be TRBD1 (5 bases). This CDR3 is 15 amino acids long. Trimming left V 2 bases short and J 0 bases short, with 8 bases between. Germline loops: CDR1 ENHRY, CDR2 SYGVKD. CDR3 in amino acids: CAISEVDSSNQPQHF. The CDR3 DNA reads TGTGCCATCAGTGAGGTAGACAGTAGCAATCAGCCCCAGCATTTT.

V usage is TRBV23-1 and J usage is TRBJ2-1, with 8 bases that match TRBD2. TRBV23-1 is recorded as an ORF, its role being uncertain. With 11 bases clipped from V and 3 bases from J, the junction kept 15 bases outside the gene matches. The CDR3 covers 16 residues. CDR3 in DNA: TGCGCCGGCGAATTCCTACCGGGACTAGGCTACAATGAGCAGTTCTTC. It translates to CAGEFLPGLGYNEQFF.

This clone was detected a few times. The chain has TRBV7-9 and TRBJ2-3; 14 bases align to TRBD2. The V and J ends lost 5 bases and 2 bases, in that order; junction bases with no gene match: 9. CDR1 and CDR2 from the germline V gene are SEHNR and FQNEAQ (reference sequence). This CDR3 comprises 18 residues. The CDR3 nucleotides read TGTGCCAGCAGCCCCGCCGGGACTAGCGGGAGCCACACAGATACGCAGTATTTT. This encodes CASSPAGTSGSHTDTQYF.

The chain uses TRBV3-1 (or the pseudogene TRBV3-2) and TRBJ1-2; D gene ambiguous. Germline V gene lookup returns CDR1 LGHDT and CDR2 YNNKEL (reference sequence). V was trimmed by 0 bases and J by 4 bases, leaving 9 bases between them. The CDR3 sequence is 14 residues long. CDR3 sequence (DNA): TGTGCCAGCAGCCAAGATATTGGCCGCTATGGCTACACCTTC. The encoded protein is CASSQDIGRYGYTF.

The chain joins TRBV29-1 to TRBJ1-1; no clear D. The CDR3 is 11 amino acids. Germline CDR1 reads SQVTM; CDR2 reads ANQGSEA. V dropped 3 bases and J dropped 10 bases, with 12 bases sitting between them. CDR3 in amino acids: CSVDIALGAFF. CDR3 nucleotide sequence: TGCAGCGTTGACATAGCGCTCGGAGCTTTCTTT.

Points on this clone: This sample also contains other DNA sequences that code for the same CDR3. The rearrangement joins TRBV28 to TRBJ1-2; D possibly corresponds to TRBD1 (6 bases). CDR1 MDHEN and CDR2 SYDVKM come from the germline V gene. This CDR3 region has 14 residues. The V end lost 6 bases, the J end lost 2 bases, and 13 bases lay between the germline ends. The CDR3 coding sequence is TGTGCCAGCAGCCCGGGTACAGGGAACTATGGCTACACCTTC. This encodes CASSPGTGNYGYTF.

This clone is deemed large. The rearrangement uses TRBV7-9 and TRBJ2-1; D ambiguous. V lost 3 bases to trimming and J lost 7 bases, with 4 bases between them. Germline lookup yields CDR1 SEHNR and CDR2 FQNEAQ (reference sequence). This CDR3 is built from 11 residues. In nucleotides, the CDR3 is TGTGCCAGCAGCTTTAAAAATGAGCAGTTCTTC. Translated, it gives CASSFKNEQFF.

The gene calls are TRBV6-6 and TRBJ1-2, with D possibly being TRBD1 (5 bases). Trimming took off 4 bases at V and 8 bases at J, with 17 bases between the two ends. In germline, CDR1 is MNHNY, CDR2 SVGAGI (reference sequence). The CDR3 consists of 14 residues. For the CDR3, the DNA is TGTGCCAGCAGTTTTTTGACAGACCCAGTCGGCTACACCTTC. Its translation is CASSFLTDPVGYTF.

V gene TRBV24-1 combines with J gene TRBJ2-7, with 8 bases fitting TRBD2. Germline CDR1 and CDR2: KGHDR and SFDVKD. J gave up 5 bases and V 4 bases, and 6 bases lay outside the gene matches. The CDR3 is 14 residues long. CDR3 sequence reads: CATSDPGTRDEQYF. The CDR3 DNA is TGTGCCACCAGTGACCCCGGGACTAGAGACGAGCAGTACTTC.

The chain uses TRBV15 and TRBJ1-2, with 7 bases that match TRBD1. Germline V lookup: CDR1 LNHNV, CDR2 YYDKDF (reference sequence). The V and J ends lost 3 bases and 8 bases, in that order; junction bases with no gene match: 3. The CDR3 is made up of 12 amino acids. This CDR3 is CATSRTGSGYTF. The DNA for the CDR3 is TGTGCCACCAGCAGGACAGGGTCCGGCTACACCTTC.

The chain combines TRBV7-6 with TRBJ2-5; tentatively, D is TRBD2 (6 bases). V shed 1 base and J shed 1 base, with 10 bases lying between them. Germline V CDR1 and CDR2: SGHVS, FNYEAQ. The CDR3 has 15 residues. The CDR3 reads CASSLGTSPQETQYF. CDR3 sequence (DNA): TGTGCCAGCAGCTTAGGTACTAGCCCCCAAGAGACCCAGTACTTC.

The chain joins TRBV7-2 to TRBJ2-5, with 7 bases that match TRBD2. CDR3 length: 14 residues. Germline values: CDR1 SGHTA, CDR2 FQGNSA. V lost 4 bases and J lost 4; bases outside the gene matches: 6. The CDR3 DNA reads TGTGCCAGCAGCTCTAGCGGCGGTGGAGAGACCCAGTACTTC. This encodes CASSSSGGGETQYF.

V usage is TRBV10-1 and J usage is TRBJ2-3; D might be TRBD2 (6 bases). Germline lookup yields CDR1 WNHNN and CDR2 SYGVQD (reference sequence). The V end lost 2 bases, the J end lost 4 bases, and 28 bases lay between the germline ends. This CDR3 is built from 20 residues. CDR3 DNA: TGCGCCAGCAGTGAGCTCCGGGACTTTTCGAGCATCACAGTCCCAGATACGCAGTATTTT. The encoded protein is CASSELRDFSSITVPDTQYF.

The rearrangement uses TRBV7-9 and TRBJ2-3, with 10 nucleotides matching TRBD2. The CDR3 is made up of 16 amino acids. From germline, CDR1 is SEHNR and CDR2 FQNEAQ (reference sequence). V lost 1 base to trimming and J lost 3 bases; unmatched junction nucleotides: 4. The CDR3 bases are TGTGCCAGCAGCTTAGGGACTAGCGGACTTACAGATACGCAGTATTTT. It encodes CASSLGTSGLTDTQYF.